This T cell receptor beta chain was recorded in a study of Graves' ophthalmopathy and Graves' hyperthyroidism. Scientists amplified the TCR beta CDR3 regions from RNA transcripts. Scientists carried out first-round RT-PCR using HTBI primers and then a second-round multiplex PCR. TCRdb ran MiXCR on the multiplex PCR reads and lists one entry per CDR3 protein. This sample has 600,000 to 950,000 distinct CDR3 sequences, with roughly 40% found just once. Trimming removed 3 bases at V and 1 base at J, with 8 bases between. The CDR3 spans 14 residues. Per the germline V gene, CDR1 is LNHDA and CDR2 is SQIVND (reference sequence). This clonotype has just one count.

The receptor comes from an adult man with Graves' ophthalmopathy. This sequence joins TRBV19 and TRBJ2-3; D gene ambiguous. Sequenced material: peripheral blood. The CDR3 nucleotides read TGTGCCAGTAGTATCTTCCAGGGCACAGATACGCAGTATTTT. Translation gives CASSIFQGTDTQYF.